The TCR beta chain under discussion was sequenced for a study of blood T cell repertoires in COVID-19. The table came from immunoSEQ multiplex PCR; TCRdb's copy has only in-frame clones and leaves some out. The sample contains fewer than 250,000 clones, roughly nine tenths of which appear only once. CDR1 and CDR2 from the germline V gene are LNHDA and SQIVND (reference sequence). Trimming pared 2 bases from V and 5 bases from J, leaving 9 bases between. The length of the CDR3 is 13 residues. The chain joins TRBV19 to TRBJ2-5; a weak D match, TRBD1 (6 bases). Sequencing was performed on peripheral blood. This sequence originates from a woman in her 70s with acute or convalescent COVID-19. The CDR3 nucleotides are TGTGCCAGTAGTATACAGGGGATTGAGACCCAGTACTTC. It codes for CASSIQGIETQYF.